What follows is one TCR beta chain and its context. Its antigen remains unidentified. This sample was taken from a study of T-cell memory formation after mild COVID-19. Whole-study results and caveats: Cross-reactive memory appears to have joined, as suggested by some responding clones showing up in pre-infection memory. Later expanders leaned toward CD4+, whereas clones contracting from day 15 to 85 were balanced CD4/CD8. Shrinking CD4+ clones were chiefly CM and EM; CD8+ ones were chiefly EMRA.

MiXCR, applied by TCRdb to the 5' RACE reads, yields one record per CDR3 protein. Of about 110,000 distinct CDR3 sequences in the sample, around 11% were seen once. This CDR3 has 17 amino acids. Germline V gives CDR1 LGHDT, CDR2 YNNKEL (reference sequence). The J segment lost 4 bases and the V segment lost 0 bases, leaving 6 bases of the junction unmatched. The origin of this receptor is an adult woman who had mild COVID-19 (a few samples of this study predate the infection). Cell type and time point are not known. The specimen sequenced was PBMCs or a T cell subset sorted from them (not recorded which). The V call is TRBV3-1, the J call TRBJ2-1, with 10 bases fitting TRBD2. The CDR3 spells CASSQDQREGFYNEQFF. The CDR3 DNA is TGTGCCAGCAGCCAAGATCAGCGGGAGGGATTTTACAATGAGCAGTTCTTC.